The 10 T cell receptor beta chains given below trace back to one sample, sequenced in a study of blood T cells in healthy people across ages. A J-beta primer mix and a sample-barcoded 5' primer were used in a second PCR of roughly 6 to 11 cycles. From the 5' RACE reads, TCRdb called clonotypes with MiXCR, one entry per CDR3 protein. The table records about 1.5 million distinct CDR3 sequences, approximately 43% of them present only once. Material: blood. The origin of the receptors is a woman aged 18-29 years in good health.

The V call is TRBV18, the J call TRBJ2-7, with D possibly matching TRBD2 (5 bases). Germline lookup yields CDR1 KGHSH and CDR2 LQKENI. Trimming removed 2 bases at V and 2 bases at J, with 10 bases between. This CDR3 has 14 amino acids. The CDR3: CASSPWESAYEQYF. DNA of the CDR3: TGTGCCAGCTCACCATGGGAGTCAGCCTACGAGCAGTACTTC.

Only a few counts were recorded for this clonotype. This chain uses TRBV27 with TRBJ1-5, with TRBD1 matching over 11 bases. The CDR3 is 14 amino acids. J was trimmed by 6 bases and V by 6 bases; bases with no gene match: 4. The germline V gene encodes CDR1 MNHEY and CDR2 SMNVEV (reference sequence). Written as DNA, the CDR3 is TGTGCCAGCAGGGGGGGACAGGGGGGTCAGCCCCAGCATTTT. This translates into CASRGGQGGQPQHF.

This chain joins TRBV7-2 and TRBJ2-3; possibly TRBD1 or TRBD2 for D (6 bases each). The CDR3 consists of 14 residues. Looked up from germline, CDR1 is SGHTA and CDR2 is FQGNSA. V gave up 1 base and J gave up 10 bases, with 15 bases separating them. CDR3 sequence reads: CASSLEGGPAAQYF. CDR3 nucleotide sequence: TGTGCCAGCAGCTTAGAGGGGGGCCCTGCTGCGCAGTATTTT.

This clonotype was picked up many times. The chain employs TRBV29-1 and TRBJ2-3; D is possibly TRBD2 (6 bases). This CDR3 region has 14 residues. With 7 bases removed from V and 2 bases from J, the gap between germline ends came to 16 bases. The germline V gene encodes CDR1 SQVTM and CDR2 ANQGSEA. The CDR3: CSAEPGLHTDTQYF. CDR3 coding DNA: TGCAGCGCCGAGCCGGGACTGCACACAGATACGCAGTATTTT.

V usage is TRBV7-2 and J usage is TRBJ1-2; TRBD1 matches at 9 bases. The CDR3 contains 16 residues. V lost 2 bases to trimming and J lost 8 bases; unmatched junction nucleotides: 12. Germline V gene sequence: CDR1 SGHTA, CDR2 FQGNSA. The CDR3 region is CASSLYRRGQGGGYTF. The CDR3 nucleotides are TGTGCCAGCAGCTTATATAGGAGGGGACAGGGAGGGGGCTACACCTTC.

This clonotype was counted only a few times. The J gene is TRBJ1-6, the V gene TRBV20-1, with D hard to call. Between the trimmed V and J ends, which lost 3 bases and 8 bases, there was a span of 14 bases. This CDR3 region has 14 residues. Germline V gives CDR1 DFQATT, CDR2 SNEGSKA (reference sequence). The CDR3 protein is CSAREDVGDSPLHF. The CDR3, as DNA: TGCAGTGCTAGGGAAGACGTCGGCGATTCACCCCTCCACTTT.

To note about this clonotype: Being one base from a much bigger clone, this may be a read error. The rearrangement joins TRBV6-2 or TRBV6-3 to TRBJ2-7, with D possibly TRBD2 on 6 matching bases. The CDR3 is made up of 12 amino acids. Trimming stripped 6 bases from V and 4 bases from J, with 10 bases between. The germline V gene encodes CDR1 MNHEY and CDR2 SVGEGT. The CDR3 reads CASRVGTYEQYF. The CDR3 nucleotides are TGTGCCAGCAGGGTCGGGACTTACGAGCAGTACTTC.

Written as DNA, the CDR3 is TGTGCCATCAGTGTCTGGTTTCGGGCCAACGTCCTGACTTTC. Translating it yields CAISVWFRANVLTF. This chain links TRBV10-3 with TRBJ2-6; no clear D. CDR3 size: 14 residues. V lost 4 bases and J 5 bases, leaving 9 bases between the germline ends. In germline, CDR1 is ENHRY, CDR2 SYGVKD.

This clonotype was counted only a few times. This sequence joins TRBV9 and TRBJ1-1; 9 bases fit TRBD1. The CDR3 is 18 residues long. J lost 1 base, V lost 1 base, and 11 bases had no gene match. Germline loops: CDR1 SGDLS, CDR2 YYNGEE. The CDR3 region is CASSVLGTGFFENTEAFF. The CDR3 nucleotides are TGTGCCAGCAGCGTACTCGGGACAGGGTTTTTCGAGAACACTGAAGCTTTCTTT.

The CDR3 DNA sequence: TGTGCCAGCAGTTCTCTCCTTTCGAACACCGGGGAGCTGTTTTTT. Amino acid sequence: CASSSLLSNTGELFF. The rearrangement links TRBV27 to TRBJ2-2; no firm D call. The CDR3 is 15 residues long. The germline V gene encodes CDR1 MNHEY and CDR2 SMNVEV (reference sequence). The V end lost 4 bases, the J end lost 0 bases, and 9 bases lay between the germline ends.